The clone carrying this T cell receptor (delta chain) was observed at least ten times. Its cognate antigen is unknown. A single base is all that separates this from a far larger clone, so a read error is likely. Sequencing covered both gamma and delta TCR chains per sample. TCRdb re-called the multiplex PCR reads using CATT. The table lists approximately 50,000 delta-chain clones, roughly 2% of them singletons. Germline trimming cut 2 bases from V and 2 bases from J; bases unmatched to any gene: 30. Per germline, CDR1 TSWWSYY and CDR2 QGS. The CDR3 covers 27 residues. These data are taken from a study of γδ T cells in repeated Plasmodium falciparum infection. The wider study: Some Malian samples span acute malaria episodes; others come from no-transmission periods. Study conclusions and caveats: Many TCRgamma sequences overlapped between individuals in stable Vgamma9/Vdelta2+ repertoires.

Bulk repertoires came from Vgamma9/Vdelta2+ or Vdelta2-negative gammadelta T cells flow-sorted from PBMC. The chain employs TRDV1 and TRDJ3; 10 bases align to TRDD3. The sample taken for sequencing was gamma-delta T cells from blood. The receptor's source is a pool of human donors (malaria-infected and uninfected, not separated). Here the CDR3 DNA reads TGTGCTCTTGGGGAAACTGGGCCCAAACTCACACCCCATCGGGGGATACGCGGTCCCTGGGACACCCGACAGATGTTTTTC. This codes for CALGETGPKLTPHRGIRGPWDTRQMFF.